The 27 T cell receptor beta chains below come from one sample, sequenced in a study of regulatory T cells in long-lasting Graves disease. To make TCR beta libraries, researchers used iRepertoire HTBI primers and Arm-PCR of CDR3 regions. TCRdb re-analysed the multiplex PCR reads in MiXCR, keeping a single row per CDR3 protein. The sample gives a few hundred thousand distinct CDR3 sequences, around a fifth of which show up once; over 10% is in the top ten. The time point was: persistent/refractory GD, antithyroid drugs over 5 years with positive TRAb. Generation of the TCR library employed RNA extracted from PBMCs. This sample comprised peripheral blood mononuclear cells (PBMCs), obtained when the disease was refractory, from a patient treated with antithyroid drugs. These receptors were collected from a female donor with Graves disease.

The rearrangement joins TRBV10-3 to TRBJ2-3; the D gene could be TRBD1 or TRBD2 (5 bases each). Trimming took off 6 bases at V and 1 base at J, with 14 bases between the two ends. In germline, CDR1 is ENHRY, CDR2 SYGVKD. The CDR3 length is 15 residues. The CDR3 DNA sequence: TGTGCCATCAGCGGGATGGGGGTCGGCACAGATACGCAGTATTTT. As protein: CAISGMGVGTDTQYF.

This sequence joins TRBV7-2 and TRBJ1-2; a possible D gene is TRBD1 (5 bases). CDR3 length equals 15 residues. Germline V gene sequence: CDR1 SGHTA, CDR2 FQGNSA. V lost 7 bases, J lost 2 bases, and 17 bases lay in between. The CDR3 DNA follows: TGTGCCAGCATCCCCTGGGGGTCGGAGAACTATGGCTACACCTTC. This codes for CASIPWGSENYGYTF.

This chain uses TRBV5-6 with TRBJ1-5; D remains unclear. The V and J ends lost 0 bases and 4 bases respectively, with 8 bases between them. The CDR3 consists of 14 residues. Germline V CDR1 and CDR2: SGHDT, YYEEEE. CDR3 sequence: CASSLATGNQPQHF. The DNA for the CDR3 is TGTGCCAGCAGCTTGGCCACGGGGAATCAGCCCCAGCATTTT.

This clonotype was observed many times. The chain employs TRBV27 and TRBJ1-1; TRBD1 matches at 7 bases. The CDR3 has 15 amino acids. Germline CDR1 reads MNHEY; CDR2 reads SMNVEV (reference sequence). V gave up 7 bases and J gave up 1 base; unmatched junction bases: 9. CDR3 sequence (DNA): TGTGCCAGCAACCCCCGGGACAGACGGAACACTGAAGCTTTCTTT. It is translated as CASNPRDRRNTEAFF.

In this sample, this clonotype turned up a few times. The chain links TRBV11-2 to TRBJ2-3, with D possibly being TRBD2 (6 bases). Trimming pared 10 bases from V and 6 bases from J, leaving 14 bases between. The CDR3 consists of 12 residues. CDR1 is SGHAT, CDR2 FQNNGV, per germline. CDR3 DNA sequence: TGTGCCACCAGACTAGAATCCGATACGCAGTATTTT. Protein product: CATRLESDTQYF.

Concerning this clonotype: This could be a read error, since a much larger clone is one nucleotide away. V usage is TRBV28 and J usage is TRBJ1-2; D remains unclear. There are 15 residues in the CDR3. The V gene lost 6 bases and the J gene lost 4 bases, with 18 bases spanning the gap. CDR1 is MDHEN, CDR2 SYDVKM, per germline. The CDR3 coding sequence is TGTGCCAGCAGCCCTTGGGCGGAAAGACCCTATGGCTACACCTTC. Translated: CASSPWAERPYGYTF.

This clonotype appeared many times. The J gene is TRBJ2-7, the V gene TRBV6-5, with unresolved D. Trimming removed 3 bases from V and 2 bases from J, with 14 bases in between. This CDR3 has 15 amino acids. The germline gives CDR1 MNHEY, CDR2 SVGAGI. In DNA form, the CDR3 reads TGTGCCAGCAGTTATACGGCGGCCGGTCCCTACGAGCAGTACTTC. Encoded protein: CASSYTAAGPYEQYF.

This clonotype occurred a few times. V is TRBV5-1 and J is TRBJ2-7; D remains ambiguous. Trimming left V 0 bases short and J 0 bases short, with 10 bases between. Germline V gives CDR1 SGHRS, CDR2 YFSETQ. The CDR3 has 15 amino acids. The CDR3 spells CASSLEGSSSYEQYF. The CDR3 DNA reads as TGCGCCAGCAGCTTGGAAGGTTCGAGCTCCTACGAGCAGTACTTC. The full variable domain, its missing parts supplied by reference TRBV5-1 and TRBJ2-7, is KAGVTQTPRYLIKTRGQQVTLSCSPISGHRSVSWYQQTPGQGLQFLFEYFSETQRNKGNFPGRFSGRQFSNSRSEMNVSTLELGDSALYLCASSLEGSSSYEQYFGPGTRLTVT.

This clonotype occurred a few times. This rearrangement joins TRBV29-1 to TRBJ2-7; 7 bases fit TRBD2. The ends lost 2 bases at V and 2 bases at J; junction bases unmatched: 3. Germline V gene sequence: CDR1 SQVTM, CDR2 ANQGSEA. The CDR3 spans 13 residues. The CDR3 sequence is CSVETRGAYEQYF. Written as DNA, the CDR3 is TGCAGCGTTGAAACCCGGGGGGCCTACGAGCAGTACTTC.

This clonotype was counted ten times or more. CDR3 in DNA: TGTGCCAGCAGTTCCGGGGGAGACGGCAATCAGCCCCAGCATTTT. Amino acids: CASSSGGDGNQPQHF. The rearrangement links TRBV28 to TRBJ1-5; a possible D gene is TRBD1 (5 bases). Germline CDR1 MDHEN, CDR2 SYDVKM. The CDR3 is made up of 15 amino acids. V dropped 4 bases and J dropped 2 bases, with 12 bases sitting between them.

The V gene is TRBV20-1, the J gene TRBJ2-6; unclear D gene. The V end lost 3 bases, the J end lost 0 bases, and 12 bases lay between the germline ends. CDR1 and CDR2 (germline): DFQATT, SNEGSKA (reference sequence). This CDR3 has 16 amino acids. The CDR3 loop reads CSASRQVSSGANVLTF. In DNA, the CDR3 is TGCAGTGCTAGTCGGCAGGTGTCCTCTGGGGCCAACGTCCTGACTTTC.

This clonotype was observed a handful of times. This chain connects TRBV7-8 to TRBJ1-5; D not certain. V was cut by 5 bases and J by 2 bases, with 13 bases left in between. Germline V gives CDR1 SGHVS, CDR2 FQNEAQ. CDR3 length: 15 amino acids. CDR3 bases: TGTGCCAGCAGCGAGCAGGAGAGGGGCAATCAGCCCCAGCATTTT. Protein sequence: CASSEQERGNQPQHF.

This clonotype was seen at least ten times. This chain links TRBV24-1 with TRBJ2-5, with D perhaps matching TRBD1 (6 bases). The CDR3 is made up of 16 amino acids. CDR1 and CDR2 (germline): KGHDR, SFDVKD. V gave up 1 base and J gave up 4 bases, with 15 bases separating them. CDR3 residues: CATSDFGDNALETQYF. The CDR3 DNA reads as TGTGCCACCAGTGATTTTGGGGACAACGCGTTAGAGACCCAGTACTTC.

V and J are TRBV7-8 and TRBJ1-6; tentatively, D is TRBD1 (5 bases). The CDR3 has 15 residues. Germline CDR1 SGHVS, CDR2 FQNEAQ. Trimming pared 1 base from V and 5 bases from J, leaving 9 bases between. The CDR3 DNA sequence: TGTGCCAGCAGCTTAGTAGGGACCGATAATTCACCCCTCCACTTT. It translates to CASSLVGTDNSPLHF. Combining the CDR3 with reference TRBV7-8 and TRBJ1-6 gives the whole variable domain GAGVSQSPRYKVAKRGQDVALRCDPISGHVSLFWYQQALGQGPEFLTYFQNEAQLDKSGLPSDRFFAERPEGSVSTLKIQRTQQEDSAVYLCASSLVGTDNSPLHFGNGTRLTVT.

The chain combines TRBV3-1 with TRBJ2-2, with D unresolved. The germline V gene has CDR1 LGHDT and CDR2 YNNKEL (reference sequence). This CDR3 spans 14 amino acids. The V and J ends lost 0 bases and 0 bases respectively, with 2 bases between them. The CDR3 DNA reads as TGTGCCAGCAGCCAAGATACGAACACCGGGGAGCTGTTTTTT. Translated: CASSQDTNTGELFF.

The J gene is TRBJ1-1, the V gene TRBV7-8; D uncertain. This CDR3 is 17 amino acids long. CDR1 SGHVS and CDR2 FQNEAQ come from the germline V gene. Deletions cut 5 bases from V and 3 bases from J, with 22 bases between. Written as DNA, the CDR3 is TGTGCCAGCAGCCTAAGGTCTGTTCGGGCTCGGGACACTGAAGCTTTCTTT. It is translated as CASSLRSVRARDTEAFF.

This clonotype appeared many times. DNA of the CDR3: TGTGCCAGCAGTATGTTTGGCCAGGGCGATAATTCACCCCTCCACTTT. This gives the protein CASSMFGQGDNSPLHF. The chain links TRBV2 to TRBJ1-6; D may be TRBD1 (5 bases). The CDR3 has 16 residues. Between the trimmed V and J ends, which lost 5 bases and 5 bases, there was a span of 16 bases. In germline, CDR1 is SNHLY, CDR2 FYNNEI.

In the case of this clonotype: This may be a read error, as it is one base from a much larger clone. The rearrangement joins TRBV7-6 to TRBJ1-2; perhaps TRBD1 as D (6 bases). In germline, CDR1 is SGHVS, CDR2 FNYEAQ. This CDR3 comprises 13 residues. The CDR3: CTSSTRGTYGYTF. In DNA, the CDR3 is TGTACCAGCAGCACGAGGGGGACCTATGGCTACACCTTC.

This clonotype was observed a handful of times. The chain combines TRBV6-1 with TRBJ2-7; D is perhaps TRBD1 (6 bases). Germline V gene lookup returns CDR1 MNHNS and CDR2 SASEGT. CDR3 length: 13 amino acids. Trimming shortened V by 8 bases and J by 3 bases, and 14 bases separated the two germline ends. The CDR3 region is CASAGQFYYEQYF. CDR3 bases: TGTGCCAGCGCCGGACAGTTTTACTACGAGCAGTACTTC.

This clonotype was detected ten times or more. CDR3 loop: CASKMRTGRVNTEAFF. The CDR3, as DNA: TGTGCCAGCAAGATGAGAACAGGGAGGGTGAACACTGAAGCTTTCTTT. V gene TRBV28 combines with J gene TRBJ1-1, with D possibly TRBD1 on 6 matching bases. The CDR3 runs 16 residues. The germline gives CDR1 MDHEN, CDR2 SYDVKM. V lost 7 bases, J lost 0 bases, and 18 bases lay in between.

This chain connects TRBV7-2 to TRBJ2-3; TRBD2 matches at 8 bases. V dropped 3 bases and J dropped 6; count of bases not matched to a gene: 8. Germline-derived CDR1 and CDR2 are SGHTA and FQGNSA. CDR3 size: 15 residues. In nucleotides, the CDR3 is TGTGCCAGCAGCTTTAGCGGGATTGGGTTGGATACGCAGTATTTT. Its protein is CASSFSGIGLDTQYF. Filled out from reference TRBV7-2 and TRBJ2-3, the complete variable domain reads GAGVSQSPSNKVTEKGKDVELRCDPISGHTALYWYRQSLGQGLEFLIYFQGNSAPDKSGLPSDRFSAERTGGSVSTLTIQRTQQEDSAVYLCASSFSGIGLDTQYFGPGTRLTVL.

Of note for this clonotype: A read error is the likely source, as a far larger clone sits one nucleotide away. The CDR3 here is CASGFGDQETQYF. The CDR3 region has the DNA TGTGCCAGCGGCTTCGGGGACCAAGAGACCCAGTACTTC. This chain uses TRBV28 with TRBJ2-5, with TRBD2 as a possible D gene (5 bases). Germline-derived CDR1 and CDR2 are MDHEN and SYDVKM. V lost 8 bases, J lost 0 bases, and 10 bases lay in between. The CDR3 consists of 13 residues.

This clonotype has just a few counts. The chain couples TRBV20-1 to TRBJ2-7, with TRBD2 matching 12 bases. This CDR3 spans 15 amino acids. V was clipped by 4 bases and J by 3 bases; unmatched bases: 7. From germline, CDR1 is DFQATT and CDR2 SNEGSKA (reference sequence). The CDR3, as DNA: TGCAGTGCTACCCCCGGGACTAGCGGGTTCTACGAGCAGTACTTC. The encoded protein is CSATPGTSGFYEQYF.

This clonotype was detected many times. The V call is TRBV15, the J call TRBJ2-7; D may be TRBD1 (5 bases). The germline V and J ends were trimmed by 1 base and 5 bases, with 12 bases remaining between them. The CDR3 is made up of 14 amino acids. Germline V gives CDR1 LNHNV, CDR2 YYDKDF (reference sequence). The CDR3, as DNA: TGTGCCACCAGCAGAGCCAGGGCAGTACACGAGCAGTACTTC. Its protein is CATSRARAVHEQYF.

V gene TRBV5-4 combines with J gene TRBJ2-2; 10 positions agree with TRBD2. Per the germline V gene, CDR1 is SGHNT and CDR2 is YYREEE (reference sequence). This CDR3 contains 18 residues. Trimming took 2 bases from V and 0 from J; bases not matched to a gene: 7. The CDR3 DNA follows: TGTGCCAGCAGCTTAAGTAGCGGGGGGCCCGCGAACACCGGGGAGCTGTTTTTT. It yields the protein CASSLSSGGPANTGELFF.

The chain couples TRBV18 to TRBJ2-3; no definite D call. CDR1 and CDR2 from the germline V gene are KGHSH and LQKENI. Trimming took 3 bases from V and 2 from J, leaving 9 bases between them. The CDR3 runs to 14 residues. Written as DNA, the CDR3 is TGTGCCAGCTCACCGGAGAGCCTCACAGATACGCAGTATTTT. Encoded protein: CASSPESLTDTQYF.

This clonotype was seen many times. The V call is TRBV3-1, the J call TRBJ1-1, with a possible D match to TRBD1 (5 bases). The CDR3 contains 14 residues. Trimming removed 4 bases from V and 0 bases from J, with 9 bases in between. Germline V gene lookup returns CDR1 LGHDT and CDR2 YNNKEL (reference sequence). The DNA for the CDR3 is TGTGCCAGCAGCCGGGGACGGCTGAACACTGAAGCTTTCTTT. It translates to CASSRGRLNTEAFF.